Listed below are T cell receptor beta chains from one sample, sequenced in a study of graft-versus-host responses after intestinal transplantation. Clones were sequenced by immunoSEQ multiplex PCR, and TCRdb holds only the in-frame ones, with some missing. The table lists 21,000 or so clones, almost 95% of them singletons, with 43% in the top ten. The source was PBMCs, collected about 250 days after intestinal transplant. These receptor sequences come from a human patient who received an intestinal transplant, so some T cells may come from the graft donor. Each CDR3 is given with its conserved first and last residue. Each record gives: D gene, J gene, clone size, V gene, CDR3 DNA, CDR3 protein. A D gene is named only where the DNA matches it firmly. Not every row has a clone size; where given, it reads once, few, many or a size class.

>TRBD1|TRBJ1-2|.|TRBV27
TGTGCCAGCAGTTCGGACAGGGGGTTCCATGGCTACACCTTC
CASSSDRGFHGYTF
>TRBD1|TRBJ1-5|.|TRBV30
TGTGCCTGGAGTGTAATACAGGGGAATCAGCCCCAGCATTTT
CAWSVIQGNQPQHF
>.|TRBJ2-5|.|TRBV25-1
TGTGCCAGCAGTGAATGGGCTGAGCAGTACTTC
CASSEWAEQYF
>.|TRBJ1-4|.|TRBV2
TGTGCCAGCACACCGGGACCGACGATCACAACTAATGAAAAACTGTTTTTT
CASTPGPTITTNEKLFF
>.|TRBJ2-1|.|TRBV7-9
TGTGCCAGCAGCCAGGGGCAGGAGTACATCGATGAGCAGTTCTTC
CASSQGQEYIDEQFF
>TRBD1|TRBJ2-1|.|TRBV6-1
TGTGCCAGCAGTGGCTTAGGACAGGGGCCTTACAATGAGCAGTTCTTC
CASSGLGQGPYNEQFF
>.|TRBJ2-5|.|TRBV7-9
TGTGCCAGCAGCTTAGCAGTAGAGACCCAGTACTTC
CASSLAVETQYF
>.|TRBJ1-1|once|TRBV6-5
TGTGCCAGCAGTTACCGAACCATGCTTACTACTGAAGCTTTCTTT
CASSYRTMLTTEAFF
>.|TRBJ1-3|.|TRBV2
TGTGCCACCGTAAGGTCCGACTCTGGAAACACCATATATTTT
CATVRSDSGNTIYF
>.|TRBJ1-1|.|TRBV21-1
TGTGCCAGCAGTCTTAACTCAGGGGGAAACACTGAAGCTTTCTTT
CASSLNSGGNTEAFF
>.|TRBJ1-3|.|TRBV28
TGTGCCAGCAGTAGGACATTTTACTCTGGAAACACCATATATTTT
CASSRTFYSGNTIYF
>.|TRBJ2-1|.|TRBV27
TGTGCCAGCAGTTTATCCGGCCTTACCAATGAGCAGTTCTTC
CASSLSGLTNEQFF
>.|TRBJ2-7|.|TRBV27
TGTGCCAGCAGTTGGGGGAGTCAAGGCGAGCAGTACTTC
CASSWGSQGEQYF
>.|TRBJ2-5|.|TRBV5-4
TGTGCCAGCAGCCCGAGGGGGGGAGTTGGGGAGACCCAGTACTTC
CASSPRGGVGETQYF
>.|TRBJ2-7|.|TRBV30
TGTGCCTGGAGTGTGCCAGCGGCCTACGAGCAGTACTTC
CAWSVPAAYEQYF
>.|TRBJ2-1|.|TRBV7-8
TGTGCCAGCAGCTTAGCGGCTAGAGACAATGAGCAGTTCTTC
CASSLAARDNEQFF
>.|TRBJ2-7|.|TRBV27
TGTGCCAGCAGTCCTAAGGCCATCTACGAGCAGTACTTC
CASSPKAIYEQYF
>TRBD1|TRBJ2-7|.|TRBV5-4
TGTGCCAGCAGCTTAAGACAGGGGCGATCCTACGAGCAGTACTTC
CASSLRQGRSYEQYF
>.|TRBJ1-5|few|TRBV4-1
TGCGCCAGCAGCCAAGTAGACATGGGGTTAGCGAATCAGCCCCAGCATTTT
CASSQVDMGLANQPQHF
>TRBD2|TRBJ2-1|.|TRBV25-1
TGTGCCAGCGGCACTAGCGGGGGTGCTAATGAGCAGTTCTTC
CASGTSGGANEQFF
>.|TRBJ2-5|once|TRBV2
TGTGCCAGCATGGAACGGTCGTTCAACCAGTACTTC
CASMERSFNQYF
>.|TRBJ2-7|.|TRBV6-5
TGTGCCAGCAGTTGGCGGACAGACTCCTACGAGCAGTACTTC
CASSWRTDSYEQYF
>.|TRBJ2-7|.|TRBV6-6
TGTGCCAGCAGTTACTCCGGGGGCCCTAACTACGAGCAGTACTTC
CASSYSGGPNYEQYF
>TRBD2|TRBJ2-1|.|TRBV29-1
TGCAGCGCCGGGACTAGCTGGTACAATGAGCAGTTCTTC
CSAGTSWYNEQFF
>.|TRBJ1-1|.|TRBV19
TGTGCCAGTAGAAGCAATGGAGTACGGGCTGAAGCTTTCTTT
CASRSNGVRAEAFF
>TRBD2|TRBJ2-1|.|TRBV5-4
TGTGCCAGCAGCATTAGCGGGAAGGGGACCTACAATGAGCAGTTCTTC
CASSISGKGTYNEQFF
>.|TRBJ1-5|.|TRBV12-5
TGTGCTAGTGGGGACACCCAGGAGAGGATGTCAAGTCAGCCCCAGCATTTT
CASGDTQERMSSQPQHF
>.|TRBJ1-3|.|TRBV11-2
TGTGCCAGCAGGCCATTCCGGGACAACTCTGGAAACACCATATATTTT
CASRPFRDNSGNTIYF
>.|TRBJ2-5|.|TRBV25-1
TGTGCCAGCAGTGAATACTCGGGACTTCAAGAGACCCAGTACTTC
CASSEYSGLQETQYF
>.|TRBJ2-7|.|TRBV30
TGTGCCTGGAGTGTACTCCCGGGACACCAGGGAGGGATCCCCGGCTACGAGCAGTACTTC
CAWSVLPGHQGGIPGYEQYF
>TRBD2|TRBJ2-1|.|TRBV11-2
TGTGCCAGCAGCTTGCGGCCCCTAGCGGGAGGGACCTACAATGAGCAGTTCTTC
CASSLRPLAGGTYNEQFF
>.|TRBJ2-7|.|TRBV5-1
TGCGCCAGCAGCCTCACTGGTAACGAGCAGTACTTC
CASSLTGNEQYF
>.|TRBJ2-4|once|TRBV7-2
TGTGCCAGCAGTTTTCAGACCGGGACTCACATTCAGTACTTC
CASSFQTGTHIQYF
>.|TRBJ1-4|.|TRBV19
TGTGCCAGTAGTATAGGGGGACCTAATGAAAAACTGTTTTTT
CASSIGGPNEKLFF
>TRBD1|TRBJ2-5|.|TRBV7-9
TGTGCCAGCAGCCCCGGACAGGTCAGGAGTCCACAAGAGACCCAGTACTTC
CASSPGQVRSPQETQYF
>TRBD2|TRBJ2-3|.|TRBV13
TGTGCCAGCAGCTTGTCACTAGCGGGAGGCACAGATACGCAGTATTTT
CASSLSLAGGTDTQYF
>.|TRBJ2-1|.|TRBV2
TGTGCCAGCAGTGATTGGGCGGGCCTCCAGAATGAGCAGTTCTTC
CASSDWAGLQNEQFF
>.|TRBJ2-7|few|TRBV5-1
TGCGCCAGCAGCCCCGGCCAGGGATACTACGAGCAGTACTTC
CASSPGQGYYEQYF
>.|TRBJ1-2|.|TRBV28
TGTGCCAGCAGTTTTATAGGGAACTATGGCTACACCTTC
CASSFIGNYGYTF
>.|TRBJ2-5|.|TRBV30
TGTGCCTGGAGTGTACAAGGGACACAGCCTTACCAAGAGACCCAGTACTTC
CAWSVQGTQPYQETQYF
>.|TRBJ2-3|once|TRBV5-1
TGCGCCAGCAGCTCGGGATATCGGGCGGGCCCCACAGATACGCAGTATTTT
CASSSGYRAGPTDTQYF
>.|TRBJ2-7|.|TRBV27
TGTGCCAGCAGTTTCGGCCGGGGCCCAGTCTACGAGCAGTACTTC
CASSFGRGPVYEQYF
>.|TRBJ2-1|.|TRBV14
TGTGCCAGCAGCCAAGATCCCTACAATGAGCAGTTCTTC
CASSQDPYNEQFF
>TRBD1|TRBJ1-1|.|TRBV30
TGTGCCTGGAGTGTATTCTTCCGGGACAGGCAAACCCCGAACACTGAAGCTTTCTTT
CAWSVFFRDRQTPNTEAFF
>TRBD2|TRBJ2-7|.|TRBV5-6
TGTGCCAGCAGCCGAGGACTAGCGGGTACCTACGAGCAGTACTTC
CASSRGLAGTYEQYF
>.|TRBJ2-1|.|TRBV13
TGTGCCAGCAGCTTCGTGAGGACGGACAATGAGCAGTTCTTC
CASSFVRTDNEQFF
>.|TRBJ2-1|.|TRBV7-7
TGTGCCAGCAGCTTAGGGGACGCACCATACAATGAGCAGTTCTTC
CASSLGDAPYNEQFF
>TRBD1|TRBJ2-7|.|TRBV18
TGTGCCAGCTCACCACCGGACAGGATGAGCTCCTACGAGCAGTACTTC
CASSPPDRMSSYEQYF
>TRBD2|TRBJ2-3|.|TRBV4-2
TGTGCCAGCAGCCAAGATCGGGGGGGGACTAGCACAGATACGCAGTATTTT
CASSQDRGGTSTDTQYF
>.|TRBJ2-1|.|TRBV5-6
TGTGCCAGCAGCTTGAACTGGAATGAGCAGTTCTTC
CASSLNWNEQFF